These 23 T cell receptor beta chains were all obtained from the same sample, sequenced in a study of cytomegalovirus exposure and HLA in healthy donors. Clones were read by immunoSEQ multiplex PCR, and TCRdb kept only the in-frame ones, dropping some. The table records about 260,000 clones, about 92% of them present only once. Material: PBMCs. The receptors come from a woman aged 25 to 39 in good health and CMV-seronegative.

The chain combines TRBV7-9 with TRBJ1-1; D gene ambiguous. The CDR3 covers 13 residues. CDR1 is SEHNR, CDR2 FQNEAQ, per germline (reference sequence). V shed 5 bases and J shed 7 bases, with 14 bases lying between them. The CDR3 protein is CASSREGPFEAFF. CDR3 sequence (DNA): TGTGCCAGCAGCAGAGAAGGTCCCTTTGAAGCTTTCTTT.

V and J are TRBV29-1 and TRBJ1-4, with no clear D. CDR1 is SQVTM, CDR2 ANQGSEA, per germline. This CDR3 is 13 amino acids long. Between the trimmed V and J ends, which lost 4 bases and 6 bases, there was a span of 12 bases. The CDR3 nucleotides are TGCAGCGTTGGGCGGACGGCCGATGAAAAACTGTTTTTT. This encodes CSVGRTADEKLFF.

The rearrangement links TRBV28 to TRBJ2-7; D might be TRBD1 (6 bases). Trimming pared 4 bases from V and 2 bases from J, leaving 18 bases between. The CDR3 sequence is 16 residues long. Germline CDR1 is MDHEN and CDR2 is SYDVKM. The DNA of the CDR3 is TGTGCCAGCAGTTCTTACATGGATCGGACAGCCTACGAGCAGTACTTC. Protein product: CASSSYMDRTAYEQYF.

V and J are TRBV6-5 and TRBJ2-7, with TRBD2 matching 11 bases. The germline V gene has CDR1 MNHEY and CDR2 SVGAGI. This CDR3 spans 15 amino acids. Germline trimming cut 6 bases from V and 4 bases from J; bases unmatched to any gene: 8. CDR3 residues: CASRELAGVAYEQYF. CDR3 DNA sequence: TGTGCCAGCAGAGAACTAGCGGGAGTGGCGTACGAGCAGTACTTC.

This chain joins TRBV7-2 and TRBJ1-2; 11 nucleotides line up with TRBD1. Trimming took 5 bases from V and 6 from J; bases not matched to a gene: 8. The CDR3 is made up of 15 amino acids. The germline V gene encodes CDR1 SGHTA and CDR2 FQGNSA. The CDR3 DNA is TGTGCCAGCAGCCTTAGGACAGGGGGCGCGGATGGCTACACCTTC. Translated: CASSLRTGGADGYTF.

The gene calls are TRBV11-3 and TRBJ2-2; D is unresolved. Germline V gene sequence: CDR1 SGHNT, CDR2 YENEEA. V was trimmed by 5 bases and J by 4 bases, leaving 17 bases between them. This CDR3 is 16 amino acids long. DNA of the CDR3: TGTGCCAGCAGCCAATATGGCCAGCCGGGCACCGGGGAGCTGTTTTTT. Protein sequence: CASSQYGQPGTGELFF.

CDR3 residues: CASSQGRDNSYEQYF. CDR3 nucleotide sequence: TGCGCCAGCAGCCAAGGTAGGGATAATTCCTACGAGCAGTACTTC. This rearrangement joins TRBV4-3 to TRBJ2-7; D not resolved. Germline-derived CDR1 and CDR2 are LGHNA and YSLEER. The V and J ends lost 1 base and 1 base respectively, with 11 bases between them. The CDR3 totals 15 residues.

The V and J genes are TRBV28 and TRBJ1-1; perhaps TRBD1 as D (6 bases). Trimming shortened V by 5 bases and J by 0 bases, and 13 bases separated the two germline ends. Germline V gives CDR1 MDHEN, CDR2 SYDVKM. There are 15 residues in the CDR3. CDR3 residues: CASSPRGDLNTEAFF. The CDR3, as DNA: TGTGCCAGCAGTCCAAGGGGGGATCTGAACACTGAAGCTTTCTTT.

The chain joins TRBV5-6 to TRBJ2-1; unclear D gene. Germline V CDR1 and CDR2: SGHDT, YYEEEE. The V end lost 0 bases, the J end lost 2 bases, and 6 bases lay between the germline ends. CDR3 length: 14 residues. As DNA, the CDR3 is TGTGCCAGCAGCTTGGGGGTAACCTACAATGAGCAGTTCTTC. Amino acid sequence: CASSLGVTYNEQFF. Combining the CDR3 with reference TRBV5-6 and TRBJ2-1 gives the whole variable domain DAGVTQSPTHLIKTRGQQVTLRCSPKSGHDTVSWYQQALGQGPQFIFQYYEEEERQRGNFPDRFSGHQFPNYSSELNVNALLLGDSALYLCASSLGVTYNEQFFGPGTRLTVL.

This chain's CDR3 is CASSQEGRGAYEQYF. CDR3 in DNA: TGTGCCAGCAGCCAAGAGGGGAGGGGAGCCTACGAGCAGTACTTC. The J gene is TRBJ2-7, the V gene TRBV4-2; 7 nucleotides agree with TRBD2. CDR1 and CDR2 from the germline V gene are LGHNA and YNFKEQ. Germline trimming cut 0 bases from V and 2 bases from J; bases unmatched to any gene: 4. The CDR3 is made up of 15 amino acids.

V usage is TRBV6-1 and J usage is TRBJ1-1; a weak D match, TRBD1 (5 bases). The CDR3 covers 11 residues. Germline-derived CDR1 and CDR2 are MNHNS and SASEGT. V lost 7 bases, J lost 5 bases, and 8 bases lay in between. In DNA, the CDR3 is TGTGCCAGCACGGGGGAGACTGAAGCTTTCTTT. Protein sequence: CASTGETEAFF.

This chain links TRBV28 with TRBJ1-1; the D gene is possibly TRBD1 (6 bases). Germline V gene lookup returns CDR1 MDHEN and CDR2 SYDVKM. The ends were cut back, 5 bases at V and 0 bases at J, with 10 bases in the middle. This CDR3 has 14 amino acids. CDR3 nucleotide sequence: TGTGCCAGCAGTAGGGACACAGTGAACACTGAAGCTTTCTTT. It encodes CASSRDTVNTEAFF.

A single count supports this clone. This chain joins TRBV14 and TRBJ2-3; D might be TRBD1 or TRBD2, each matching 6 bases. Germline V gives CDR1 SGHDN, CDR2 FVKESK. V was clipped by 4 bases and J by 0 bases, with 17 bases between them. The length of the CDR3 is 17 residues. The CDR3 spells CASSPPLGGSSTDTQYF. In nucleotides, the CDR3 is TGTGCCAGCAGCCCCCCTCTGGGGGGCTCTAGCACAGATACGCAGTATTTT.

The chain couples TRBV27 to TRBJ1-1, with 7 bases identical to TRBD1. V was clipped by 5 bases and J by 9 bases; unmatched bases: 6. Looked up from germline, CDR1 is MNHEY and CDR2 is SMNVEV (reference sequence). The CDR3 totals 12 residues. CDR3 bases: TGTGCCAGCAGTGAACAGGGGCTTCAAGCTTTCTTT. As protein: CASSEQGLQAFF.

The gene calls are TRBV6-1 and TRBJ2-1; 8 bases match TRBD1. The junction had 5 bases not matched to a gene; V was cut back by 3 bases and J by 7 bases. Germline V gene lookup returns CDR1 MNHNS and CDR2 SASEGT. This CDR3 region has 14 residues. The CDR3 loop reads CASSDSGQGNEQFF. The CDR3 DNA sequence: TGTGCCAGCAGTGACAGTGGACAGGGAAATGAGCAGTTCTTC.

The J gene is TRBJ2-7, the V gene TRBV28, with 7 nucleotides matching TRBD1. The CDR3 loop spans 16 amino acids. Trimming removed 5 bases from V and 0 bases from J; junction bases left unmatched: 10. Germline V gene data show CDR1 as MDHEN and CDR2 as SYDVKM. This chain's CDR3 is CASSLSGTEPSYEQYF. DNA for the CDR3: TGTGCCAGCAGTCTGTCCGGGACAGAGCCCTCCTACGAGCAGTACTTC.

The chain links TRBV19 to TRBJ1-2; possible D gene TRBD1, 5 bases. V lost 7 bases, J lost 6 bases, and 12 bases lay in between. Germline loops: CDR1 LNHDA, CDR2 SQIVND (reference sequence). This CDR3 is built from 12 residues. The CDR3 nucleotides read TGTGCCAGTAAATGGGGAGGGGATGGCTACACCTTC. Its translation: CASKWGGDGYTF.

The chain is built from TRBV25-1 and TRBJ1-2; tentatively, D is TRBD1 (5 bases). Per germline, CDR1 MGHDK and CDR2 SYGVNS. This CDR3 region has 16 residues. The V and J ends lost 1 base and 4 bases respectively, with 16 bases between them. CDR3 nucleotide sequence: TGTGCCAGCAGTGAATTTAAGTGGGCAGGGCGCTATGGCTACACCTTC. Its translation is CASSEFKWAGRYGYTF.

The CDR3 bases are TGTGCCAGCAACTACCTTAACACTGAAGCTTTCTTT. It translates to CASNYLNTEAFF. The V gene is TRBV28, the J gene TRBJ1-1; D gene ambiguous. The germline V gene encodes CDR1 MDHEN and CDR2 SYDVKM. V dropped 7 bases and J dropped 2 bases, with 8 bases sitting between them. CDR3 length: 12 amino acids.

The chain is built from TRBV7-9 and TRBJ2-5; 7 bases are a match to TRBD1. Per the germline V gene, CDR1 is SEHNR and CDR2 is FQNEAQ (reference sequence). CDR3 size: 13 residues. V lost 6 bases to trimming and J lost 1 base; unmatched junction nucleotides: 2. CDR3 sequence (DNA): TGTGCCAGCAGGACAGGGACCCAAGAGACCCAGTACTTC. Residues: CASRTGTQETQYF.

This chain connects TRBV28 to TRBJ2-5, with D perhaps matching TRBD2 (5 bases). This CDR3 is 14 amino acids long. In germline, CDR1 is MDHEN, CDR2 SYDVKM. Between the trimmed V and J ends, which lost 4 bases and 4 bases, there was a span of 13 bases. CDR3 sequence (DNA): TGTGCCAGCAGTTCCCCACTAGATCGAGAGACCCAGTACTTC. Translated, it gives CASSSPLDRETQYF.

The chain joins TRBV5-1 to TRBJ2-7; no reliable D call. This CDR3 is 13 amino acids long. V dropped 0 bases and J dropped 2 bases, with 6 bases sitting between them. CDR1 and CDR2 (germline): SGHRS, YFSETQ. CDR3 region: CASSLESTYEQYF. The CDR3, as DNA: TGCGCCAGCAGCTTGGAGTCTACCTACGAGCAGTACTTC. Based on the CDR3 plus reference TRBV5-1 and TRBJ2-7, the full variable domain is KAGVTQTPRYLIKTRGQQVTLSCSPISGHRSVSWYQQTPGQGLQFLFEYFSETQRNKGNFPGRFSGRQFSNSRSEMNVSTLELGDSALYLCASSLESTYEQYFGPGTRLTVT.

V and J are TRBV15 and TRBJ2-7; possible D gene TRBD2, 6 bases. Trimming cost V 4 bases and J 5 bases, with 12 bases left between them. Germline assignment: CDR1 LNHNV and CDR2 YYDKDF (reference sequence). This CDR3 comprises 13 residues. DNA for the CDR3: TGTGCCACCAGCAACCGGCGCGGGAACGAGCAGTACTTC. The encoded protein is CATSNRRGNEQYF.